The source of this TCR beta chain is a study of blood T cell repertoires in COVID-19. Overall study context: Some COVID-19 samples were acute and others convalescent; all came from the United States, Italy and Spain. The cDNA or gDNA used as material had been derived from T cells, B-cell-depleted T cells, or PBMCs.

The length of the CDR3 is 16 residues. Germline V gene data show CDR1 as SGHTA and CDR2 as FQGNSA. V lost 4 bases, J lost 2 bases, and 11 bases stayed unmatched. This clone was detected only once. Per the study methods: Using reference gene primer amplification, nucleated cell counts were estimated. Profiled with immunoSEQ multiplex PCR; TCRdb holds only in-frame clones, not every one. V and J calls and clone size come straight from that table; D and trimming were deduced from the DNA. The sample lists about 36,000 clones, roughly 78% occurring once. J is TRBJ2-7 and V is TRBV7-2, with 7 bases fitting TRBD2. The specimen sequenced was peripheral blood. The clonotype comes from a man aged 60 to 75 with acute or convalescent COVID-19. The CDR3 DNA reads as TGTGCCAGCAGCTCCGACGCGGGGAGGGCCCCCTACGAGCAGTACTTC. Its protein is CASSSDAGRAPYEQYF.